This TCR beta chain stems from a study of human T cells and chemical hapten exposure. Time point defined: patch test 2, 6 weeks after DPC sensitization. Treatment denoted: therapeutic diphenylcyclopropenone sensitization with weekly scalp DPC. TCRdb re-called the RACE reads with MiXCR, one entry per CDR3 protein. This sample carries 360,000 or so distinct CDR3 sequences, about 6.9% of them seen once, and the ten largest clones take about 5.4%. The trim removed 1 base at V and 5 bases at J, leaving 10 bases unmatched. Germline-derived CDR1 and CDR2 are SGHVS and FQNEAQ. This CDR3 is 16 amino acids long.

The TCR was taken from a woman under 30 with alopecia areata. Some clones in this sample may be carry-over from other donors' samples. The sample was whole blood, taken in connection with sensitization to the hapten diphenylcyclopropenone (DPC). The chain links TRBV7-8 to TRBJ1-1, with 7 bases identical to TRBD1. This CDR3 is CASSLGGQGVSTEAFF. The CDR3 DNA is TGTGCCAGCAGCTTAGGCGGGCAGGGGGTATCAACTGAAGCTTTCTTT.